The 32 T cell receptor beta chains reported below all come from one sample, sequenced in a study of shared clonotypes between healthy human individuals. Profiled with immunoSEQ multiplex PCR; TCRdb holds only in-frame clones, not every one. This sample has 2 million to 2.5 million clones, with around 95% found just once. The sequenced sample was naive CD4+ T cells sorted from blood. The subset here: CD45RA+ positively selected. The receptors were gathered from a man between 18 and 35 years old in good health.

The DNA for the CDR3 is TGTGCCAGCAGCCAACTGCCCGGGGGGAACACTGAAGCTTTCTTT. Translated, it gives CASSQLPGGNTEAFF. The gene calls are TRBV14 and TRBJ1-1; D might be TRBD1 (5 bases). Germline V gives CDR1 SGHDN, CDR2 FVKESK. The length of the CDR3 is 15 residues. Trimming removed 2 bases at V and 1 base at J, with 11 bases between.

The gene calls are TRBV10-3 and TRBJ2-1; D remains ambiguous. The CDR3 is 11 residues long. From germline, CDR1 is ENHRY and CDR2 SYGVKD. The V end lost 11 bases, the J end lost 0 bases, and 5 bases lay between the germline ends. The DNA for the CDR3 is TGTGCCGTCCACTCCTACAATGAGCAGTTCTTC. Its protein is CAVHSYNEQFF.

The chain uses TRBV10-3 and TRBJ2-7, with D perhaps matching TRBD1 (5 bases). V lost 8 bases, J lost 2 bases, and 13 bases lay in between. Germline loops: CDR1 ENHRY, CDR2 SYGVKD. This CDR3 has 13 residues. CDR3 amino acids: CAIGQGTAYEQYF. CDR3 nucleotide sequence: TGTGCCATCGGGCAGGGTACAGCCTACGAGCAGTACTTC.

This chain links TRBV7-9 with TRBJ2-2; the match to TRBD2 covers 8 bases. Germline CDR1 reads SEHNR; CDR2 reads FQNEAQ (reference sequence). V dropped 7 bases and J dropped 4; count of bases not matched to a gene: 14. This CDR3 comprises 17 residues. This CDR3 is CASITSGGGHLTGELFF. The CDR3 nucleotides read TGTGCCAGCATCACCTCCGGGGGGGGACACCTCACCGGGGAGCTGTTTTTT.

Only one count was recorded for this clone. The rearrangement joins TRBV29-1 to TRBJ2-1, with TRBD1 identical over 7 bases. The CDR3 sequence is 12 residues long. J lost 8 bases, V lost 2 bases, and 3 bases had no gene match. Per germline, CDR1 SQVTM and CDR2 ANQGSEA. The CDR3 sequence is CSVEYRGDEQFF. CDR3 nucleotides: TGCAGCGTTGAATACAGGGGAGATGAGCAGTTCTTC.

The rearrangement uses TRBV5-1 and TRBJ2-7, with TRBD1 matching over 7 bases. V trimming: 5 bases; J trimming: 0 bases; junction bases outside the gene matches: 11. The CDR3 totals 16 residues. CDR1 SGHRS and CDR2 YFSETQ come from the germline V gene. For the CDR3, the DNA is TGCGCCAGCAGGGCGTCGGGACAGCTAAACTCCTACGAGCAGTACTTC. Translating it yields CASRASGQLNSYEQYF. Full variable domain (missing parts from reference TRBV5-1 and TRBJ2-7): KAGVTQTPRYLIKTRGQQVTLSCSPISGHRSVSWYQQTPGQGLQFLFEYFSETQRNKGNFPGRFSGRQFSNSRSEMNVSTLELGDSALYLCASRASGQLNSYEQYFGPGTRLTVT.

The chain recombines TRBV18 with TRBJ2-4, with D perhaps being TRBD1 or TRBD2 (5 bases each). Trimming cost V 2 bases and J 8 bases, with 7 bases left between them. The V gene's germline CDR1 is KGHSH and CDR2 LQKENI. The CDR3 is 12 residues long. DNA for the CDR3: TGTGCCAGCTCACCAGTGGGGGACATTCAGTACTTC. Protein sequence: CASSPVGDIQYF.

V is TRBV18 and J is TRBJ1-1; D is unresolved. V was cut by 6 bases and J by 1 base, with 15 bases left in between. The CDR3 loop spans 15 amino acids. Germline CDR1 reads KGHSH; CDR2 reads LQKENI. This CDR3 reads CASSTIPEGNTEAFF. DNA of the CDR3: TGTGCCAGCTCCACCATCCCCGAGGGGAACACTGAAGCTTTCTTT.

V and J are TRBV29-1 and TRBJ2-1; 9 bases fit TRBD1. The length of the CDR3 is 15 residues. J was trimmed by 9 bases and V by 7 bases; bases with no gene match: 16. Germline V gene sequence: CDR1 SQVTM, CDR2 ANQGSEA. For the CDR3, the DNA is TGCAGCGCTGGGACAGGGTCGAGTTCGTTCGGTGAGCAGTTCTTC. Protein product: CSAGTGSSSFGEQFF.

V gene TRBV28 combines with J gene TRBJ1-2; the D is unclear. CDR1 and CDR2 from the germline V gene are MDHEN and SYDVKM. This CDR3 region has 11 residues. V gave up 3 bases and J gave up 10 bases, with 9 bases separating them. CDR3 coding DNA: TGTGCCAGCAGTTTGGGCCCTCACTACACCTTC. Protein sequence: CASSLGPHYTF.

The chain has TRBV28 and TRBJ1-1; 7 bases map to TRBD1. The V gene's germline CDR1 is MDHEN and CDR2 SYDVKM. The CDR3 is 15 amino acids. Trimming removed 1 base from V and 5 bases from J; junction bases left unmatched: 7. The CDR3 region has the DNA TGTGCCAGCAGTTTATCGGTCAGGGGGGGAACTGAAGCTTTCTTT. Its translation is CASSLSVRGGTEAFF.

The CDR3 bases are TGTGCCAGCAGCTTAGATCGGTTAGGAAGAGGCTCCTACGAGCAGTACTTC. Its protein is CASSLDRLGRGSYEQYF. The chain carries TRBV11-2 and TRBJ2-7; D is unresolved. CDR3 length: 17 amino acids. Trimming pared 0 bases from V and 0 bases from J, leaving 15 bases between. Germline values: CDR1 SGHAT, CDR2 FQNNGV.

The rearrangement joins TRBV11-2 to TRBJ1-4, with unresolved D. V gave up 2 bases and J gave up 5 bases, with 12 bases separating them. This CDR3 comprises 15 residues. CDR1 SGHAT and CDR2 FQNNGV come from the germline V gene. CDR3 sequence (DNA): TGTGCCAGCAGCTTATTCGGCAGGATGAATGAAAAACTGTTTTTT. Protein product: CASSLFGRMNEKLFF. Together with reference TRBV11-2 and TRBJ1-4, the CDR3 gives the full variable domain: EAGVAQSPRYKIIEKRQSVAFWCNPISGHATLYWYQQILGQGPKLLIQFQNNGVVDDSQLPKDRFSAERLKGVDSTLKIQPAKLEDSAVYLCASSLFGRMNEKLFFGSGTQLSVL.

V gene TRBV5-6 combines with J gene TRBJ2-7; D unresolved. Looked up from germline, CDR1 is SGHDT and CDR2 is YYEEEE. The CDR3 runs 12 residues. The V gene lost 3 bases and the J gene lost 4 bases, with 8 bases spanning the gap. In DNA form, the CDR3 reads TGTGCCAGCAGCTGGGCCAATTACGAGCAGTACTTC. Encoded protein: CASSWANYEQYF.

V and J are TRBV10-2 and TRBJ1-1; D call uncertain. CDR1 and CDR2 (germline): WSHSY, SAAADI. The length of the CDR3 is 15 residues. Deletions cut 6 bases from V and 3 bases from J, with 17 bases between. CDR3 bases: TGCGCCAGCAGGAATCCGGGATCAGGCGACACTGAAGCTTTCTTT. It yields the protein CASRNPGSGDTEAFF.

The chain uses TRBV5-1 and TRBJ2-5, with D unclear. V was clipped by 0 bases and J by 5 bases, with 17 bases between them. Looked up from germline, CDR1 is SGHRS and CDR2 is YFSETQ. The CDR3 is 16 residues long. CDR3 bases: TGCGCCAGCAGCTTGGGAAGCTCTAAGGACGAGGAGACCCAGTACTTC. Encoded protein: CASSLGSSKDEETQYF.

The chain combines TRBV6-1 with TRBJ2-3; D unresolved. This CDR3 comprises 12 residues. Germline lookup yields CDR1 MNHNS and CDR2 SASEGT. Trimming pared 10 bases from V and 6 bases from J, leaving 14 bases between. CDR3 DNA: TGTGCCACCTCACTTATGGGGGATACGCAGTATTTT. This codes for CATSLMGDTQYF.

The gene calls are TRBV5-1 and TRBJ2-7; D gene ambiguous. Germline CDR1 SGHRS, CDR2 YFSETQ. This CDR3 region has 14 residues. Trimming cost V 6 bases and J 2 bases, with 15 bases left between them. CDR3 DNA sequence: TGCGCCAGCACTTCTGGGCGGTCGACCTACGAGCAGTACTTC. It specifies CASTSGRSTYEQYF.

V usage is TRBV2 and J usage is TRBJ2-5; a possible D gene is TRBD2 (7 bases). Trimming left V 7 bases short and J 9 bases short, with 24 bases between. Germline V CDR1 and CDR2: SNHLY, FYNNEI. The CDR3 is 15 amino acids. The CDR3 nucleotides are TGTGCCAGCACCGAGCGGGACATCCGACCCGCGGCCCAGTACTTC. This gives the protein CASTERDIRPAAQYF.

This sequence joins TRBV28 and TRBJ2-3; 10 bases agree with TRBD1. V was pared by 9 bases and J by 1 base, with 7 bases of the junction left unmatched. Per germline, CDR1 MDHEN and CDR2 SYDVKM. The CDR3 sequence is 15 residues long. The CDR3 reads CASLPGTGGTDTQYF. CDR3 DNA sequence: TGTGCCAGTCTCCCCGGGACAGGGGGCACAGATACGCAGTATTTT.

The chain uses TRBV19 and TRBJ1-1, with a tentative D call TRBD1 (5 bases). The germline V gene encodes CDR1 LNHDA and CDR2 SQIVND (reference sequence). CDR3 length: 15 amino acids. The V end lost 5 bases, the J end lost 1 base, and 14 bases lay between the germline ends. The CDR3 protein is CASSPGTLGNTEAFF. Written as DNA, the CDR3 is TGTGCCAGTAGTCCAGGGACGTTGGGGAACACTGAAGCTTTCTTT.

CDR3 nucleotides: TGTGCCAGCAGGTCACCGGGACAGCCTAATGAAAAACTGTTTTTT. Its protein product is CASRSPGQPNEKLFF. This chain links TRBV28 with TRBJ1-4; 7 bases are a match to TRBD1. This CDR3 has 15 residues. Germline V gives CDR1 MDHEN, CDR2 SYDVKM. Trimming cost V 6 bases and J 3 bases; bases outside gene matches: 7.

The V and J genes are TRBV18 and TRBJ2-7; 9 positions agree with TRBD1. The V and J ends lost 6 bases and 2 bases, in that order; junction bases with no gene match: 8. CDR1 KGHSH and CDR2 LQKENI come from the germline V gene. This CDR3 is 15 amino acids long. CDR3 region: CASSVTGTGTYEQYF. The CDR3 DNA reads TGTGCCAGCTCCGTCACCGGGACAGGGACCTACGAGCAGTACTTC.

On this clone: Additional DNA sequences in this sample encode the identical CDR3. The CDR3, as DNA: TGCGCCAGCAGCTTGGACAGCAACACTGAAGCTTTCTTT. It encodes CASSLDSNTEAFF. This rearrangement joins TRBV5-1 to TRBJ1-1; no definite D call. The germline gives CDR1 SGHRS, CDR2 YFSETQ. The CDR3 runs 13 residues. V was trimmed by 0 bases and J by 2 bases, leaving 5 bases between them.

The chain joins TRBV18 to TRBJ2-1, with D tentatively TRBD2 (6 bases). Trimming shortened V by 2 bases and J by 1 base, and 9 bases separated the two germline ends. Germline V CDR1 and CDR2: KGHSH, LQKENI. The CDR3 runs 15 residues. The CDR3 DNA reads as TGTGCCAGCTCACCAATCCTAGCGTCCTACAATGAGCAGTTCTTC. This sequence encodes CASSPILASYNEQFF.

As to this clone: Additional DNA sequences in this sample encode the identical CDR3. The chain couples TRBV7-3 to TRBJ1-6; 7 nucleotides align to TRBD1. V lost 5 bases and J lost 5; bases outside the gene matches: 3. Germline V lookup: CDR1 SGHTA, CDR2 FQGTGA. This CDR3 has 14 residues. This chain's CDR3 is CASSLQGDNSPLHF. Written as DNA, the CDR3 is TGTGCCAGCAGCCTCCAGGGGGATAATTCACCCCTCCACTTT.

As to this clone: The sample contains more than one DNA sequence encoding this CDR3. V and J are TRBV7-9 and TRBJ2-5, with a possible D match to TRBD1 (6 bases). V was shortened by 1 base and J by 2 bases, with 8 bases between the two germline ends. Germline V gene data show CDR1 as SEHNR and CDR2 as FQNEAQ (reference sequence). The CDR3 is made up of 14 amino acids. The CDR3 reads CASSLEQGQETQYF. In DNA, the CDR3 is TGTGCCAGCAGCTTAGAACAGGGACAAGAGACCCAGTACTTC.

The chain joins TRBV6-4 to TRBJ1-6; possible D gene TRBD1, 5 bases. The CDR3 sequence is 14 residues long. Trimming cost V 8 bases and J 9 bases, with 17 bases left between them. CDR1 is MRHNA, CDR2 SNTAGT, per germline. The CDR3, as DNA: TGTGCCAGCCGGGGCCCGTCTGAGACTTCACCCCTCCACTTT. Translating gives CASRGPSETSPLHF.

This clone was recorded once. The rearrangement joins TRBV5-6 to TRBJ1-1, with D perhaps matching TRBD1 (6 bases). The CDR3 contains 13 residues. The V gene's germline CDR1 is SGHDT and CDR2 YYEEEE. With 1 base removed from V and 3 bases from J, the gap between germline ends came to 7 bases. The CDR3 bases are TGTGCCAGCAGCTTGAACAGGGACACTGAAGCTTTCTTT. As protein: CASSLNRDTEAFF.

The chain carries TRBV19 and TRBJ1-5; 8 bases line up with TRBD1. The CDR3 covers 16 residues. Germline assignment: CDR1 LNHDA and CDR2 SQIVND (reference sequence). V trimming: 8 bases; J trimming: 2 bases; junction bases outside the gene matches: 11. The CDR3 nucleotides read TGTGCCAGTTGGAATCAGGGGGCATTGGGCAATCAGCCCCAGCATTTT. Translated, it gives CASWNQGALGNQPQHF.

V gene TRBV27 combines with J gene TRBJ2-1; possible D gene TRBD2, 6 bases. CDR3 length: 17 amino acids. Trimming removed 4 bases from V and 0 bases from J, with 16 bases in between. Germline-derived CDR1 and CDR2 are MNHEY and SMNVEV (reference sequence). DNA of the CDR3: TGTGCCAGCAGTTCCGCCGGAGGGGCTAGCTCCTACAATGAGCAGTTCTTC. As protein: CASSSAGGASSYNEQFF.

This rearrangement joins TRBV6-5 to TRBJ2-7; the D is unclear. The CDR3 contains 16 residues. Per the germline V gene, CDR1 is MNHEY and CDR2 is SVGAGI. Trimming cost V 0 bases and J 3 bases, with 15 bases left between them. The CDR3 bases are TGTGCCAGCAGTTACTCGATTCGGTCAGTATACTACGAGCAGTACTTC. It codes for CASSYSIRSVYYEQYF.